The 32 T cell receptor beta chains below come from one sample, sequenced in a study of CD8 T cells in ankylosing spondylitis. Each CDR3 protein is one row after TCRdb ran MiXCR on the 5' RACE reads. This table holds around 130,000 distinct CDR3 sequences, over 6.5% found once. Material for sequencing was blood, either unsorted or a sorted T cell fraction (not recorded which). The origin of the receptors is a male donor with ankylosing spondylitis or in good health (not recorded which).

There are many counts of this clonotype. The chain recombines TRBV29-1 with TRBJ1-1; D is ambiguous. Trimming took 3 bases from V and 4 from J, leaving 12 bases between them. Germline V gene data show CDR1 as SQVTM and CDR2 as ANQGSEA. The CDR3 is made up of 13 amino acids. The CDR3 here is CSVDGLEVTEAFF. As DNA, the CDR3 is TGCAGCGTTGACGGCCTGGAGGTCACTGAAGCTTTCTTT. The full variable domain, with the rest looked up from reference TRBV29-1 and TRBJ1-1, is SAVISQKPSRDICQRGTSLTIQCQVDSQVTMMFWYRQQPGQSLTLIATANQGSEATYESGFVIDKFPISRPNLTFSTLTVSNMSPEDSSIYLCSVDGLEVTEAFFGQGTRLTVV.

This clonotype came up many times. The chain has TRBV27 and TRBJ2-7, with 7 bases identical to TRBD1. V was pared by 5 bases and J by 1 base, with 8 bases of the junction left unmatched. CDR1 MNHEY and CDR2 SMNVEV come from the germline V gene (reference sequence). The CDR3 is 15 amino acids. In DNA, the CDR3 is TGTGCCAGCAGTACTCTCTCGACAGGGTCCTACGAGCAGTACTTC. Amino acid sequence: CASSTLSTGSYEQYF.

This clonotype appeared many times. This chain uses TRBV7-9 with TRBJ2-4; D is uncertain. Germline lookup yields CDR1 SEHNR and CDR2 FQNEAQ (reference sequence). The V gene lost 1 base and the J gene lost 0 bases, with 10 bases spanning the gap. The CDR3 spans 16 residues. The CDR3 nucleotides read TGTGCCAGCAGCTTAGGGTCCGGGCTAGCCAAAAACATTCAGTACTTC. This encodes CASSLGSGLAKNIQYF. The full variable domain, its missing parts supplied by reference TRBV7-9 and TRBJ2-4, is DTGVSQNPRHKITKRGQNVTFRCDPISEHNRLYWYRQTLGQGPEFLTYFQNEAQLEKSRLLSDRFSAERPKGSFSTLEIQRTEQGDSAMYLCASSLGSGLAKNIQYFGAGTRLSVL.

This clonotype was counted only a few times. The CDR3, as DNA: TGCAGTGCTAGAGGGGATTCGAGGGGGGCTGAAGCTTTCTTT. Protein sequence: CSARGDSRGAEAFF. The genes are TRBV20-1 and TRBJ1-1, with D possibly being TRBD1 (6 bases). The CDR3 covers 14 residues. In germline, CDR1 is DFQATT, CDR2 SNEGSKA (reference sequence). V shed 1 base and J shed 6 bases, with 15 bases lying between them.

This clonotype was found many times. The CDR3 loop is CSASTDTQYF. The CDR3 DNA reads as TGCAGTGCTAGCACAGATACGCAGTATTTT. The V and J genes are TRBV20-1 and TRBJ2-3; D remains unclear. CDR3 length: 10 residues. Per the germline V gene, CDR1 is DFQATT and CDR2 is SNEGSKA (reference sequence). V lost 3 bases and J 2 bases, leaving 0 bases between the germline ends.

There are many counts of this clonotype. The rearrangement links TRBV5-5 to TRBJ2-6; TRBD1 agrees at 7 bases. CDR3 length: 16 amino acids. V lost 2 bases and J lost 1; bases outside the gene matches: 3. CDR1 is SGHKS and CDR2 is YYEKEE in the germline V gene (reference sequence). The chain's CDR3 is CASSFNRGSGANVLTF. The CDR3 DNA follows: TGTGCCAGCAGCTTTAACAGGGGATCTGGGGCCAACGTCCTGACTTTC. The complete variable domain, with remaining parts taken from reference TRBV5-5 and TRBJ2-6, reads DAGVTQSPTHLIKTRGQQVTLRCSPISGHKSVSWYQQVLGQGPQFIFQYYEKEERGRGNFPDRFSARQFPNYSSELNVNALLLGDSALYLCASSFNRGSGANVLTFGAGSRLTVL.

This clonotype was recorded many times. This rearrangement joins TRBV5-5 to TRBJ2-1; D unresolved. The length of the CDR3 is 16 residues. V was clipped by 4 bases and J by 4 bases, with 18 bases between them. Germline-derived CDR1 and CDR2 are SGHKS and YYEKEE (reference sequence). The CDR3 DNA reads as TGTGCCAGCAGCACCGCTCTTGGCAGCCGGTACAATGAGCAGTTCTTC. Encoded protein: CASSTALGSRYNEQFF.

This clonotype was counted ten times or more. The CDR3 nucleotides are TGTGCCAGCAGCTTGACAGGGTACTACGAGCAGTACTTC. It codes for CASSLTGYYEQYF. The chain links TRBV7-2 to TRBJ2-7; 7 bases are shared with TRBD1. Germline V gene data show CDR1 as SGHTA and CDR2 as FQGNSA. This CDR3 has 13 residues. V trimming: 3 bases; J trimming: 3 bases; junction bases outside the gene matches: 2.

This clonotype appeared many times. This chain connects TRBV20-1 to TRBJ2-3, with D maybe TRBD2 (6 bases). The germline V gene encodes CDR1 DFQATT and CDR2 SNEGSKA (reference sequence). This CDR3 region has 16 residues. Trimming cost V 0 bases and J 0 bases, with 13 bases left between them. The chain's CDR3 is CSARDPAGSSTDTQYF. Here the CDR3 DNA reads TGCAGTGCTAGAGATCCAGCGGGCTCTAGCACAGATACGCAGTATTTT.

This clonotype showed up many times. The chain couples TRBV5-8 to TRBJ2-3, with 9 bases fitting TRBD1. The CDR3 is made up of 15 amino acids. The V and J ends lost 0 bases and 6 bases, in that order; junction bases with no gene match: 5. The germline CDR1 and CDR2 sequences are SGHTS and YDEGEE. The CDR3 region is CASSLGGQGSDTQYF. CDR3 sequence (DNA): TGTGCCAGCAGCTTGGGAGGACAGGGGTCGGATACGCAGTATTTT.

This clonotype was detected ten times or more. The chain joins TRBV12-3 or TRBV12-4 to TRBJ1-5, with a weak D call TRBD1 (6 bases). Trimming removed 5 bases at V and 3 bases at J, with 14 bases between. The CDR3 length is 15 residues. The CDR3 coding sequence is TGTGCCAGCAGTCCCCAGGACAGAAACAATCAGCCCCAGCATTTT. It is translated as CASSPQDRNNQPQHF.

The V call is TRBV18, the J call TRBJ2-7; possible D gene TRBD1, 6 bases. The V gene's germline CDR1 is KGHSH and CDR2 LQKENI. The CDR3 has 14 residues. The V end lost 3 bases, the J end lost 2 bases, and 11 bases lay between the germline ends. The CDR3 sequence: CASSPEQGPYEQYF. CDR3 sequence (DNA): TGTGCCAGCTCACCGGAACAGGGACCCTACGAGCAGTACTTC.

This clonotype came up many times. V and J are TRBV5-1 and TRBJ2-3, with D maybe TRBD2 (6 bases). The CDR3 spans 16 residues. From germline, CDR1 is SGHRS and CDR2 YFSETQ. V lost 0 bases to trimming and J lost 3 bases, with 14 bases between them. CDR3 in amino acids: CASSLAAGPQTDTQYF. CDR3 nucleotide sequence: TGCGCCAGCAGCTTGGCCGCGGGGCCCCAGACAGATACGCAGTATTTT.

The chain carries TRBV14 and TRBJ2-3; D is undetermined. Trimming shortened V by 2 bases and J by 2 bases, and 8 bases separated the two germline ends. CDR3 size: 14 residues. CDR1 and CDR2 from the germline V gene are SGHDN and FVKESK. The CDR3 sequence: CASSQPDYTDTQYF. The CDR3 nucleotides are TGTGCCAGCAGCCAACCGGATTACACAGATACGCAGTATTTT.

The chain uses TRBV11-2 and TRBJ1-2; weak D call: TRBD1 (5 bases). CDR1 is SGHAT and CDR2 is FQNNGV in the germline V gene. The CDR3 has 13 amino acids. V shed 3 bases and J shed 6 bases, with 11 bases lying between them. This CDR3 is CASSFSGWNGYTF. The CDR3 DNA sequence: TGTGCCAGCAGCTTTTCAGGGTGGAATGGCTACACCTTC.

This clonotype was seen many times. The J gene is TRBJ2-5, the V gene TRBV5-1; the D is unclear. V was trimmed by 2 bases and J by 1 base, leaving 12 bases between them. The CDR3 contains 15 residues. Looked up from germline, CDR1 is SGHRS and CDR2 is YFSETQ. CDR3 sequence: CASSLRAPLQETQYF. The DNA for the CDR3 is TGCGCCAGCAGCTTAAGAGCCCCCCTCCAAGAGACCCAGTACTTC.

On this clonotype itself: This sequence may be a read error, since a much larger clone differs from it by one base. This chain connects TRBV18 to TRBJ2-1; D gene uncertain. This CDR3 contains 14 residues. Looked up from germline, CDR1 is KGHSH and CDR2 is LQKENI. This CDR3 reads CASLPAGVRYEQFF. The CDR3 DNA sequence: TGTGCCAGCTTACCAGCTGGGGTCAGGTATGAGCAGTTCTTC. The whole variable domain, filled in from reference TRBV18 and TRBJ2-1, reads NAGVMQNPRHLVRRRGQEARLRCSPMKGHSHVYWYRQLPEEGLKFMVYLQKENIIDESGMPKERFSAEFPKEGPSILRIQQVVRGDSAAYFCASLPAGVRYEQFFGPGTRLTVL.

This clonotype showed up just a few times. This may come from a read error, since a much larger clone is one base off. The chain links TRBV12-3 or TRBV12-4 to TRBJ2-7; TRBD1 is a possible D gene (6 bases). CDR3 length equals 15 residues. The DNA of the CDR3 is TGTGCCAGCAGTTTAAGGGGGACCCCCTCCTACGAGCAGTGCTTC. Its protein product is CASSLRGTPSYEQCF.

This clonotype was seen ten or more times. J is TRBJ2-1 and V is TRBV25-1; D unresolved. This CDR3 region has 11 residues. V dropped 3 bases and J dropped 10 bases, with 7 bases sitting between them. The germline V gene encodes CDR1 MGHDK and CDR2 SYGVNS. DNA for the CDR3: TGTGCCAGCAGTGACACGGTAGAGCAGTTCTTC. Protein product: CASSDTVEQFF.

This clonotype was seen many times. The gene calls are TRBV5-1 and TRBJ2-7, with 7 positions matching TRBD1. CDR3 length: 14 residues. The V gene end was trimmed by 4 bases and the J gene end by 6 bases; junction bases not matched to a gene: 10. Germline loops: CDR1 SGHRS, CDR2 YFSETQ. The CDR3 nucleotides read TGCGCCAGCAGCCAATTGACAGGGAGTGGCGAGCAGTACTTC. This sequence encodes CASSQLTGSGEQYF.

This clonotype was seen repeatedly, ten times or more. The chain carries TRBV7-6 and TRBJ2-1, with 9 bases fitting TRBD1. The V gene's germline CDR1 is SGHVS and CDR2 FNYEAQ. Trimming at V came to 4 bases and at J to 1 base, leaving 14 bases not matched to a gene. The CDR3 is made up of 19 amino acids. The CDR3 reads CASSSPGQGKITSYNEQFF. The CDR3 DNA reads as TGTGCCAGCAGCTCGCCGGGACAGGGAAAAATAACGTCCTACAATGAGCAGTTCTTC.

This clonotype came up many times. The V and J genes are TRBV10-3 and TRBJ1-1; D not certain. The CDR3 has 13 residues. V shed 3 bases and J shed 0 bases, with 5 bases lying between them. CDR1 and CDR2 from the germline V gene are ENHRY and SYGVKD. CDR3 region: CAISDGLNTEAFF. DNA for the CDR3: TGTGCCATCAGTGACGGACTGAACACTGAAGCTTTCTTT.

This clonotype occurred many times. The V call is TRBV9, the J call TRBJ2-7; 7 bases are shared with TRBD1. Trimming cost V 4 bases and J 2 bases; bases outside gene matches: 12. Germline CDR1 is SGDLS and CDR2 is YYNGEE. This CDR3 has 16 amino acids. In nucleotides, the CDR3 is TGTGCCAGCAGCCTCAGACAGGGCGAGCCTACCTACGAGCAGTACTTC. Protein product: CASSLRQGEPTYEQYF.

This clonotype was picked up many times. As DNA, the CDR3 is TGCGCCAGCAGCTTGGGCCCTAGCCGGTGGGATGAGCAGTTCTTC. Encoded protein: CASSLGPSRWDEQFF. The J gene is TRBJ2-1, the V gene TRBV5-1, with D perhaps matching TRBD2 (5 bases). In germline, CDR1 is SGHRS, CDR2 YFSETQ. This CDR3 spans 15 amino acids. Between the trimmed V and J ends, which lost 0 bases and 8 bases, there was a span of 15 bases.

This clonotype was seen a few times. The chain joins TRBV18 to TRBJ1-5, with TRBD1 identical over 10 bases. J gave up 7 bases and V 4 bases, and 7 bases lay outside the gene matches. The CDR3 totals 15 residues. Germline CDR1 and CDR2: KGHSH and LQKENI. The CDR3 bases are TGTGCCAGCTCACAGACTGGACAGGGGGTCCAGCCCCAGCATTTT. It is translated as CASSQTGQGVQPQHF.

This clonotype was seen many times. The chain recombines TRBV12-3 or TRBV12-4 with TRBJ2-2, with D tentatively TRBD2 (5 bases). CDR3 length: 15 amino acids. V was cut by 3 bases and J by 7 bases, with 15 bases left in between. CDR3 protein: CASSLSAGAGGELFF. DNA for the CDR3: TGTGCCAGCAGTTTGAGTGCGGGCGCGGGCGGGGAGCTGTTTTTT.

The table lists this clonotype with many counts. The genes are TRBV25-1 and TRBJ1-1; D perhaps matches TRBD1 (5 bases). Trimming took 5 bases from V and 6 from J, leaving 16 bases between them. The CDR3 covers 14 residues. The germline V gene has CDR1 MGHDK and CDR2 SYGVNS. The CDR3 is CASSQRGREAEAFF. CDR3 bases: TGTGCCAGCAGTCAGAGGGGTAGGGAGGCTGAAGCTTTCTTT.

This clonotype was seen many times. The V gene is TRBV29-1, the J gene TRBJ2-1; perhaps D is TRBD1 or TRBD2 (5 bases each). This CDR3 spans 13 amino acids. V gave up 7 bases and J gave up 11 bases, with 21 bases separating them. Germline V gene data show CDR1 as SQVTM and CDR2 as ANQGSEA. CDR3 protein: CSAYQDDTGQQFF. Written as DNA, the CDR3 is TGCAGCGCTTACCAAGACGACACGGGGCAGCAGTTCTTC.

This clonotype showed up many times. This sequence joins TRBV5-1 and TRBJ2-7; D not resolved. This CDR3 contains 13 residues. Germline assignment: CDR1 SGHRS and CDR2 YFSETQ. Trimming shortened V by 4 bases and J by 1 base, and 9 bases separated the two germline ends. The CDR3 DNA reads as TGCGCCAGCAGCCGAGACGGGTCCTACGAGCAGTACTTC. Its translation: CASSRDGSYEQYF.

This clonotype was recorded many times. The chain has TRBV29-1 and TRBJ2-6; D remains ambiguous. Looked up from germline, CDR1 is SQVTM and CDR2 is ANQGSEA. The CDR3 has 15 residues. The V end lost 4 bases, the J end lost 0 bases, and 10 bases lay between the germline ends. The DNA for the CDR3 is TGCAGCGTTGGCGCCGGACGCTCTGGGGCCAACGTCCTGACTTTC. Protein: CSVGAGRSGANVLTF.

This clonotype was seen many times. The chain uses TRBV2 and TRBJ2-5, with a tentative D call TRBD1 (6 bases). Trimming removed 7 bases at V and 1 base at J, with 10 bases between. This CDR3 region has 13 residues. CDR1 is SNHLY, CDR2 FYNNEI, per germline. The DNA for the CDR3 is TGTGCCAGCAAGTACAGGGTCCAAGAGACCCAGTACTTC. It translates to CASKYRVQETQYF.

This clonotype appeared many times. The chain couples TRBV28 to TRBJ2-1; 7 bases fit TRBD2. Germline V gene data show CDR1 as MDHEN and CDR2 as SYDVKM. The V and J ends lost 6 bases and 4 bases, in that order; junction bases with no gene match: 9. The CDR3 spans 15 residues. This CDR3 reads CASSPLAVGYNEQFF. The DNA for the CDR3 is TGTGCCAGCAGCCCGCTAGCGGTGGGGTACAATGAGCAGTTCTTC.